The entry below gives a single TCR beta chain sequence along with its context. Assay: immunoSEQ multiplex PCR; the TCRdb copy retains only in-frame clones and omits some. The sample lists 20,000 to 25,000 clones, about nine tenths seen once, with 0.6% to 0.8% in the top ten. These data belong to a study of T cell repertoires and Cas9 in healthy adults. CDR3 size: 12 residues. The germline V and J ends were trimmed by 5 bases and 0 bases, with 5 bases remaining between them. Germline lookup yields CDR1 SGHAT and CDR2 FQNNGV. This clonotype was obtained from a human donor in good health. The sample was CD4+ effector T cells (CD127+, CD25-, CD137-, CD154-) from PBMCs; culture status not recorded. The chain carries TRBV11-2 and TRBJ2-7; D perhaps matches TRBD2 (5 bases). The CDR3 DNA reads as TGTGCCAGCAGCCGGGACTCCTACGAGCAGTACTTC. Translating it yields CASSRDSYEQYF.